This T cell receptor (beta chain) was profiled in a study of cytomegalovirus exposure and HLA in healthy donors. The CDR3 has 15 residues. J gave up 7 bases and V 5 bases, and 13 bases lay outside the gene matches. Germline V lookup: CDR1 SGHTA, CDR2 FQGNSA. Use of 60 Vbeta and 13 Jbeta primers characterized the PCR. TCRdb keeps only in-frame clones here, not all; method: immunoSEQ multiplex PCR. Among roughly 190,000 clones listed, 70% to 80% were seen once. This receptor was taken from a woman between 50 and 59 years old in good health and CMV-seronegative. The sample comprised PBMCs. The chain joins TRBV7-2 to TRBJ1-2, with TRBD1 identical over 7 bases. The CDR3 protein is CASSPVADRVAGYTF. The DNA for the CDR3 is TGTGCCAGCAGCCCCGTCGCCGACAGGGTTGCTGGCTACACCTTC.